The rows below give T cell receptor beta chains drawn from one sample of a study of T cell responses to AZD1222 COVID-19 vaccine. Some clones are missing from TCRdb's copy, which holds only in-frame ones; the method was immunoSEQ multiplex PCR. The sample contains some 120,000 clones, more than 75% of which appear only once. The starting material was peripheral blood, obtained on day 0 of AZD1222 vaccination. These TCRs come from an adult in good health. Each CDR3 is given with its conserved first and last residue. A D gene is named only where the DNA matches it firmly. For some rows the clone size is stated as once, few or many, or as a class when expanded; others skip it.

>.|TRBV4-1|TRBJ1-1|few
CASRDGFMNTEAFF
TGCGCCAGCAGGGACGGTTTCATGAACACTGAAGCTTTCTTT
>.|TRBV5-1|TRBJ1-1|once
CASSYDGNTEAFF
TGCGCCAGCAGTTACGACGGGAACACTGAAGCTTTCTTT
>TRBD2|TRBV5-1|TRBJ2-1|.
CASSLGASGGVGEQFF
TGCGCCAGCAGCTTGGGTGCTAGCGGGGGAGTCGGTGAGCAGTTCTTC
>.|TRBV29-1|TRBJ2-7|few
CSVEEEGSRSATSSYEQYF
TGCAGCGTTGAAGAAGAGGGGTCTAGGTCAGCGACGAGCTCCTACGAGCAGTACTTC
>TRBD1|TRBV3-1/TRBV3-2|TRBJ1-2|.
CASSLDRGPGGYTF
TGTGCCAGCAGCCTCGACAGGGGTCCGGGGGGCTACACCTTC
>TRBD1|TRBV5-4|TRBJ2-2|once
CASSLGGQGSGELFF
TGTGCCAGCAGCTTGGGTGGACAGGGCTCCGGGGAGCTGTTTTTT
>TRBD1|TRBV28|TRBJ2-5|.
CASSTPGTGRETQYF
TGTGCCAGCAGTACCCCCGGGACAGGGAGAGAGACCCAGTACTTC
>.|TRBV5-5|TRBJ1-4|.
CASSPDIGEKLFF
TGTGCCAGCAGCCCTGATATCGGCGAAAAACTGTTTTTT
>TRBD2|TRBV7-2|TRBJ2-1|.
CASSSNVGFSGRGDEQFF
TGTGCCAGCAGTTCGAATGTCGGGTTTAGCGGGAGGGGCGATGAGCAGTTCTTC
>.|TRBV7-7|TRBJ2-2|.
CASSLGDLGELFF
TGTGCCAGCAGCTTAGGGGACCTCGGGGAGCTGTTTTTT
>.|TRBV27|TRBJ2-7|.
CASSFYRVPRVGEQYF
TGTGCCAGCAGTTTTTACAGGGTTCCTCGGGTTGGCGAGCAGTACTTC
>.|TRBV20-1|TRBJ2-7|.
CSASRAGLYEQYF
TGCAGTGCTAGTCGGGCAGGCCTCTACGAGCAGTACTTC
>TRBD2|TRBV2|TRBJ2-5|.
CASSGGLLETQYF
TGTGCCAGTAGCGGGGGCCTTCTAGAGACCCAGTACTTC
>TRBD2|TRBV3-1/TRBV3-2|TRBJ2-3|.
CASSDGTSGWVTQYF
TGTGCCAGCAGCGACGGGACTAGCGGGTGGGTTACGCAGTATTTT
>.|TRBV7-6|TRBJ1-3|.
CASSSGSWGDLFLRNTIYF
TGTGCCAGCAGCTCCGGGAGCTGGGGGGATTTATTCCTTAGAAACACCATATATTTT
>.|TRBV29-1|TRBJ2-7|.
CSGGSPYEQYF
TGCAGCGGGGGCAGCCCCTACGAGCAGTACTTC
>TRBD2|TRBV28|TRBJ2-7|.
CANQAGGSYEQYF
TGTGCCAACCAAGCGGGAGGCTCCTACGAGCAGTACTTC
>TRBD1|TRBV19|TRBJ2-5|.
CASSMTGAVQETQYF
TGTGCCAGTTCTATGACAGGGGCCGTACAAGAGACCCAGTACTTC
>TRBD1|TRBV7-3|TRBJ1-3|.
CASSSTGAPSPIYF
TGTGCCAGCAGCTCAACAGGGGCCCCTAGCCCCATATATTTT
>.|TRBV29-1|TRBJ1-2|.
CSVFTTYGYTF
TGCAGCGTTTTCACGACGTATGGCTACACCTTC
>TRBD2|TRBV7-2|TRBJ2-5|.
CASSAGGRGATQYF
TGTGCCAGCAGCGCGGGGGGGCGGGGCGCGACCCAGTACTTC
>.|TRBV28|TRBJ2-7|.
CASSRRDKTYEQYF
TGTGCCAGCAGTCGCCGGGACAAAACCTACGAGCAGTACTTC
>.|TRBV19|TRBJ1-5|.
CASSLSGVVGQPQHF
TGTGCCAGTAGCCTTTCCGGGGTTGTGGGTCAGCCCCAGCATTTT
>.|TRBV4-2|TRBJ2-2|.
CASSQDRRGNTGELFF
TGTGCCAGCAGCCAAGATCGTAGAGGGAACACCGGGGAGCTGTTTTTT
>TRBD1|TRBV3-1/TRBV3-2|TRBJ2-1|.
CASSPGTGFYNEQFF
TGTGCCAGCAGTCCCGGGACAGGGTTCTACAATGAGCAGTTCTTC
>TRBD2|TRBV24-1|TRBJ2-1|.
CATSDHGGVEQFF
TGTGCCACCAGTGACCACGGGGGGGTTGAGCAGTTCTTC
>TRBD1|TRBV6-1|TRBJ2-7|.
CASSAWGQGLSSEQYF
TGTGCCAGCAGTGCTTGGGGACAGGGGTTAAGTAGCGAGCAGTACTTC
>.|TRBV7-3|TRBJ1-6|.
CASSLKARSNSPLHF
TGTGCCAGCAGCTTAAAGGCCCGTAGTAATTCACCCCTCCACTTT
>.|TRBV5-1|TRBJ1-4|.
CASSFGVRGEGEKLFF
TGCGCCAGCAGCTTCGGGGTGCGTGGGGAGGGTGAAAAACTGTTTTTT
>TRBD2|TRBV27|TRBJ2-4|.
CASGVGASGAKNIQYF
TGTGCCAGCGGGGTCGGGGCTAGCGGGGCCAAAAACATTCAGTACTTC
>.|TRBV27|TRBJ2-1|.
CASSSQEDEQFF
TGTGCCAGCAGTTCCCAGGAGGATGAGCAGTTCTTC
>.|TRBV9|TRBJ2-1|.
CASSVGTQYNEQFF
TGTGCCAGCAGCGTAGGGACACAATACAATGAGCAGTTCTTC
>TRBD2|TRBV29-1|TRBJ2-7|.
CSVEPTGRGEQYF
TGCAGCGTTGAACCCACCGGGAGGGGCGAGCAGTACTTC
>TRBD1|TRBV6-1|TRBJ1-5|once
CASSGLTGAGNQPQHF
TGTGCCAGCAGTGGATTGACAGGGGCGGGCAATCAGCCCCAGCATTTT
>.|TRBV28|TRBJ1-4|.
CASSTEGLGNEKLFF
TGTGCCAGCAGTACGGAGGGGCTGGGTAATGAAAAACTGTTTTTT
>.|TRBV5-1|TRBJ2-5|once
CASSLGGAILQETQYF
TGCGCCAGCAGCTTGGGTGGTGCCATCCTCCAAGAGACCCAGTACTTC
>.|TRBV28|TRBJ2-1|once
CASQWSRDEQFF
TGTGCCAGCCAGTGGTCCCGCGATGAGCAGTTCTTC
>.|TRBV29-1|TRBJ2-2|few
CSVFKDRNTGELFF
TGCAGCGTATTTAAGGACAGGAACACCGGGGAGCTGTTTTTT
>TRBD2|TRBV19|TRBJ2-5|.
CASSALAGARQETQYF
TGTGCCAGTAGTGCGTTAGCGGGAGCACGACAAGAGACCCAGTACTTC
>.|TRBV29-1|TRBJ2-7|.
CSVEADNSYEQYF
TGCAGCGTTGAAGCGGACAACTCCTACGAGCAGTACTTC
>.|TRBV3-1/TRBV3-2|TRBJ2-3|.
CASSRSGSTDTQYF
TGTGCCAGCAGCCGAAGCGGGAGCACAGATACGCAGTATTTT
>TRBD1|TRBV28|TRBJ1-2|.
CASSPPDRDYGYTF
TGTGCCAGCAGTCCTCCGGACAGGGACTATGGCTACACCTTC
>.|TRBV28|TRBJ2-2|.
CASNPYWDASTGELFF
TGTGCCAGCAACCCCTACTGGGACGCTTCCACCGGGGAGCTGTTTTTT
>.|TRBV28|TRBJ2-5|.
CASYPRTEETQYF
TGTGCCAGCTATCCCCGGACGGAAGAGACCCAGTACTTC
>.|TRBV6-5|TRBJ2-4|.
CASRRQGGSKNIQYF
TGTGCCAGCAGGAGACAGGGAGGGTCCAAAAACATTCAGTACTTC
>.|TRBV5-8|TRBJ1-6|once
CASRSRSTYNSPLHF
TGTGCCAGCAGATCCAGGAGTACCTATAATTCACCCCTCCACTTT
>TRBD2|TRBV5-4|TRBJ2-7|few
CASSLSSGSSNEQYF
TGTGCCAGCAGCTTGAGTAGCGGGAGCTCTAACGAGCAGTACTTC
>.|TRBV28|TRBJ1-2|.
CASSFSGLAYGYTF
TGTGCCAGCAGTTTCTCTGGGTTGGCCTATGGCTACACCTTC
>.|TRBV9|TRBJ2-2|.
CASSLADTNTGELFF
TGTGCCAGCAGCTTGGCCGACACGAACACCGGGGAGCTGTTTTTT
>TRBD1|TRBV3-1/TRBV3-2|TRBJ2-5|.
CASSQGQGGGPETQYF
TGTGCCAGCAGCCAGGGACAGGGGGGGGGACCAGAGACCCAGTACTTC
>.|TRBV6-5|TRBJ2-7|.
CASSSSGVPYEQYF
TGTGCCAGCAGTTCCTCAGGGGTCCCCTACGAGCAGTACTTC
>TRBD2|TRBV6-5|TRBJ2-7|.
CASSTTGGGWAEQYF
TGTGCCAGCAGTACCACTGGGGGGGGTTGGGCCGAGCAGTACTTC
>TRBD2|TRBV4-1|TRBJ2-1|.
CASSQDALVAGRSRFF
TGCGCCAGCAGCCAAGATGCGTTGGTAGCGGGTCGAAGTCGGTTCTTC
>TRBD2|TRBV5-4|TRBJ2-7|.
CASSSQRGGYEQYF
TGTGCCAGCAGTTCGCAGCGCGGGGGCTACGAGCAGTACTTC
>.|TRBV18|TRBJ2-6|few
CASSLGGSNSGANVLTF
TGTGCCAGCTCACTGGGCGGATCCAACTCTGGGGCCAACGTCCTGACTTTC
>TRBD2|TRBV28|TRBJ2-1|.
CASGGAAGGLTKNEQFF
TGTGCCAGCGGTGGGGCAGCGGGAGGTCTGACTAAAAATGAGCAGTTCTTC
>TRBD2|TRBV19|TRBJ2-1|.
CASSISSGSIGSYNEQFF
TGTGCCAGTAGTATCTCTAGCGGGAGTATAGGCTCCTACAATGAGCAGTTCTTC